The clone carrying this T cell receptor (beta chain) has ten or more counts. Germline V lookup: CDR1 SGHTA, CDR2 FQGNSA. The CDR3 has 14 residues. V gave up 5 bases and J gave up 7 bases, with 14 bases separating them. A second 7 to 11 cycle PCR used barcoded and J-beta primers. TCRdb redid the calling of the 5' RACE reads with MiXCR, one entry per CDR3 protein. The sample records 1.5 million to 2 million distinct CDR3 sequences, about 30% being singletons. These data originate in a study of blood T cells in healthy people across ages. The receptor was isolated from a woman aged 25 to 45 in good health. The rearrangement joins TRBV7-2 to TRBJ2-2; D remains unclear. Sequences were obtained from blood. As DNA, the CDR3 is TGTGCCAGCAGCCCTAAAGGCCAGCGCGGGGAGCTGTTTTTT. Amino acids: CASSPKGQRGELFF.